This TCR beta chain originates from a study of T-cell memory formation after mild COVID-19. TCRdb recomputed calls from the 5' RACE reads with MiXCR, one row per CDR3 protein. In the table there are 470,000 or so distinct CDR3 sequences, more than 15% of which are singletons. The CDR3 covers 14 residues. The V and J ends lost 3 bases and 10 bases, in that order; junction bases with no gene match: 3. The chain joins TRBV12-3 or TRBV12-4 to TRBJ2-1, with 13 bases lining up with TRBD2. The clonotype was recovered from a young man who had mild COVID-19 (a few samples of this study predate the infection). Cell type and time point are not known. Specimen: PBMCs or a T cell subset sorted from them (not recorded which). CDR3 sequence reads: CASSLTSGGPEQFF. In DNA, the CDR3 is TGTGCCAGCAGTTTGACTAGCGGGGGGCCCGAGCAGTTCTTC.